The TCR beta chain described here comes from a study of T cell repertoires in cytomegalovirus infection. Trimming left V 7 bases short and J 4 bases short, with 14 bases between. Per the germline V gene, CDR1 is MNHEY and CDR2 is SVGEGT. There are 14 residues in the CDR3. To note about this clonotype: Its matching antigen is unknown.

Using its own MiXCR run on the reads, TCRdb lists one record per CDR3 protein. The sample includes 300,000 or so distinct CDR3 sequences, more than 20% seen only once; the top ten take about 14%. The rearrangement uses TRBV6-2 or TRBV6-3 and TRBJ2-1, with D tentatively TRBD1 or TRBD2 (6 bases each). This clonotype was obtained from a human donor in good health (CMV status not recorded). Some clones in this sample may be carry-over from other donors' samples. The starting material was cultured PBMCs, obtained from culture after CMV antigen stimulation. CDR3 DNA sequence: TGTGCCAGCACTACCCGGGGGCGGTACAATGAGCAGTTCTTC. Translation gives CASTTRGRYNEQFF.